Presented here are 17 T cell receptor beta chains from one specimen sequenced in a study of naive and memory T cell subsets. Both TRBC1 and TRBC2 were covered by a beta constant-region primer of two equimolar oligonucleotides. MiXCR, applied by TCRdb to the UMI-ligation and nested PCR reads, yields one record per CDR3 protein. The sample holds some 87,000 distinct CDR3 sequences, around 7% seen once. Material for sequencing was central memory CD4+ T cells from blood. Receptors originate from a human donor in good health.

This clonotype was found a few times. The chain joins TRBV20-1 to TRBJ2-7; 8 bases agree with TRBD2. The V segment lost 5 bases and the J segment 2 bases; nucleotides outside the gene matches: 11. CDR1 and CDR2 (germline): DFQATT, SNEGSKA (reference sequence). The CDR3 extends over 15 amino acids. CDR3 in amino acids: CSASQTSVRTYEQYF. DNA of the CDR3: TGCAGTGCTTCCCAGACTAGCGTAAGAACCTACGAGCAGTACTTC.

In this sample, this clonotype turned up many times. V is TRBV7-2 and J is TRBJ2-7, with D unclear. CDR1 is SGHTA and CDR2 is FQGNSA in the germline V gene. This CDR3 region has 13 residues. Trimming stripped 3 bases from V and 1 base from J, with 7 bases between. CDR3 loop: CASSLHRSYEQYF. As DNA, the CDR3 is TGTGCCAGCAGCTTGCACAGATCCTACGAGCAGTACTTC.

The CDR3 loop reads CASSLPGGLEQQYF. CDR3 sequence (DNA): TGTGCCAGCAGCTTACCCGGCGGTCTCGAGCAACAGTACTTC. This rearrangement joins TRBV7-6 to TRBJ2-7; D is unclear. V lost 2 bases to trimming and J lost 10 bases, with 18 bases between them. Germline V gene data show CDR1 as SGHVS and CDR2 as FNYEAQ. The CDR3 contains 14 residues. The complete variable domain, with remaining parts taken from reference TRBV7-6 and TRBJ2-7, reads GAGVSQSPRYKVTKRGQDVALRCDPISGHVSLYWYRQALGQGPEFLTYFNYEAQQDKSGLPNDRFSAERPEGSISTLTIQRTEQRDSAMYRCASSLPGGLEQQYFGPGTRLTVT.

In this sample, this clonotype turned up a few times. This chain connects TRBV11-2 to TRBJ2-3, with TRBD2 matching over 7 bases. V lost 3 bases, J lost 4 bases, and 4 bases stayed unmatched. This CDR3 is 14 amino acids long. Germline CDR1 SGHAT, CDR2 FQNNGV. The CDR3 reads CASSLTSPADTQYF. The CDR3 DNA reads TGTGCCAGCAGCTTGACTAGCCCGGCAGATACGCAGTATTTT.

This sequence joins TRBV19 and TRBJ1-4; D uncertain. Germline V gives CDR1 LNHDA, CDR2 SQIVND (reference sequence). The V end lost 3 bases, the J end lost 4 bases, and 6 bases lay between the germline ends. CDR3 length: 13 amino acids. In nucleotides, the CDR3 is TGTGCCAGTAGTATGGGAATTAATGAAAAACTGTTTTTT. Its translation: CASSMGINEKLFF.

This clonotype was seen more than once but under ten times. This rearrangement joins TRBV5-4 to TRBJ2-3; no clear D gene. The CDR3 length is 14 residues. Trimming took 4 bases from V and 2 from J, leaving 11 bases between them. The V gene's germline CDR1 is SGHNT and CDR2 YYREEE (reference sequence). CDR3 sequence (DNA): TGTGCCAGCAGCCGTCTAGGGTCCACAGATACGCAGTATTTT. Translation: CASSRLGSTDTQYF.

This clonotype was counted only a few times. The chain is built from TRBV20-1 and TRBJ2-3, with D uncertain. The CDR3 consists of 10 residues. In germline, CDR1 is DFQATT, CDR2 SNEGSKA (reference sequence). The V end lost 6 bases, the J end lost 5 bases, and 6 bases lay between the germline ends. In DNA, the CDR3 is TGCAGTGCAACGGGAGATACGCAGTATTTT. Its protein is CSATGDTQYF.

This chain links TRBV7-7 with TRBJ2-3; 8 bases agree with TRBD2. The CDR3 runs to 16 residues. The ends lost 5 bases at V and 6 bases at J; junction bases unmatched: 13. Germline assignment: CDR1 SSHAT and CDR2 FNYEAQ (reference sequence). CDR3 sequence reads: CASSLRLGGGRDTQYF. CDR3 nucleotide sequence: TGTGCCAGCAGCCTAAGACTAGGCGGGGGGCGTGATACGCAGTATTTT.

The chain carries TRBV5-4 and TRBJ1-1; D is ambiguous. The V gene's germline CDR1 is SGHNT and CDR2 YYREEE (reference sequence). The germline V and J ends were trimmed by 0 bases and 7 bases, with 10 bases remaining between them. This CDR3 comprises 13 residues. This chain's CDR3 is CASSLAIEGEAFF. The CDR3 bases are TGTGCCAGCAGCTTGGCCATTGAGGGTGAAGCTTTCTTT.

A remark on this clonotype: A much larger clone lies a single base off, so this may be a read error. The genes are TRBV18 and TRBJ2-7, with 8 bases identical to TRBD2. Per the germline V gene, CDR1 is KGHSH and CDR2 is LQKENI. This CDR3 is built from 15 residues. Here the CDR3 reads CVSSPGSGRPYEQYF. The CDR3 DNA reads as TGTGTCAGCTCACCAGGGAGCGGGAGACCCTACGAGCAGTACTTC.

This clonotype was seen many times. J is TRBJ2-7 and V is TRBV28, with D possibly TRBD1 on 5 matching bases. V lost 6 bases to trimming and J lost 3 bases, with 9 bases between them. Germline V gene lookup returns CDR1 MDHEN and CDR2 SYDVKM. CDR3 length: 12 residues. CDR3 sequence (DNA): TGTGCCAGCAGACCGACAGACTACGAGCAGTACTTC. It encodes CASRPTDYEQYF.

The CDR3 here is CSVAFGGQFF. The CDR3 coding sequence is TGCAGCGTTGCTTTCGGAGGGCAGTTCTTC. This chain uses TRBV29-1 with TRBJ2-1, with D perhaps TRBD2 (5 bases). The CDR3 has 10 residues. In germline, CDR1 is SQVTM, CDR2 ANQGSEA. Trimming shortened V by 4 bases and J by 12 bases, and 10 bases separated the two germline ends.

This clonotype was counted ten times or more. The chain combines TRBV28 with TRBJ2-4; D is unresolved. The V gene lost 7 bases and the J gene lost 0 bases, with 19 bases spanning the gap. CDR3 length: 17 amino acids. Germline CDR1 is MDHEN and CDR2 is SYDVKM. CDR3 residues: CASTQGGVSLAKNIQYF. CDR3 DNA sequence: TGTGCCAGCACCCAAGGTGGAGTGAGTCTAGCCAAAAACATTCAGTACTTC.

This clonotype appeared many times. The chain couples TRBV20-1 to TRBJ2-1, with TRBD2 matching over 8 bases. Trimming cost V 2 bases and J 2 bases; bases outside gene matches: 8. Germline assignment: CDR1 DFQATT and CDR2 SNEGSKA (reference sequence). The CDR3 runs 16 residues. CDR3 DNA: TGCAGTGCTAGACGTCTTCCAGCGGGAGCCTACAATGAGCAGTTCTTC. Encoded protein: CSARRLPAGAYNEQFF.

The chain links TRBV18 to TRBJ2-4; D ambiguous. The V end was cut by 3 bases, the J end by 2 bases, with 11 bases between. CDR1 is KGHSH and CDR2 is LQKENI in the germline V gene. The CDR3 consists of 15 residues. The CDR3 nucleotides are TGTGCCAGCTCACCGGCCCTTGGGTCCAAAAACATTCAGTACTTC. It specifies CASSPALGSKNIQYF.

This clonotype was observed a handful of times. The CDR3 region is CSAWGLGGEQFF. As DNA, the CDR3 is TGCAGCGCCTGGGGTCTGGGAGGTGAGCAGTTCTTC. The V gene is TRBV29-1, the J gene TRBJ2-1; maybe TRBD2 (6 bases). V gave up 7 bases and J gave up 9 bases, with 16 bases separating them. Germline V CDR1 and CDR2: SQVTM, ANQGSEA. CDR3 size: 12 residues.

V gene TRBV28 combines with J gene TRBJ2-7, with 10 bases identical to TRBD2. This CDR3 is 15 amino acids long. From germline, CDR1 is MDHEN and CDR2 SYDVKM. V lost 6 bases and J lost 1; bases outside the gene matches: 6. CDR3 sequence (DNA): TGTGCCAGCAGCCGCTATAGCGGGGGGTCCTACGAGCAGTACTTC. It codes for CASSRYSGGSYEQYF.